The TCR beta chain described here comes from a study of blood T cell repertoires in COVID-19. This clone was observed many times. Per the original methods: The authors estimated nucleated cell counts from reference gene primer amplification. Sequencing was performed with immunoSEQ multiplex PCR; in TCRdb, only in-frame clones are kept and a portion is missing. The DNA gave D and trimming, while V, J and clone size come from that table. The repertoire holds roughly 150,000 clones, with almost 80% as singletons. The receptor comes from a man between 45 and 60 years old with active or convalescent COVID-19. The source material was peripheral blood.

The CDR3 bases are TGTGCCAGCAGCCAAGTCTCAGGCGGGGGGAATGAGCAGTTCTTC. It encodes CASSQVSGGGNEQFF. The gene calls are TRBV4-2 and TRBJ2-1, with 8 bases fitting TRBD2. CDR3 length equals 15 residues. The V and J ends lost 1 base and 7 bases, in that order; junction bases with no gene match: 6. Germline CDR1 and CDR2: LGHNA and YNFKEQ.